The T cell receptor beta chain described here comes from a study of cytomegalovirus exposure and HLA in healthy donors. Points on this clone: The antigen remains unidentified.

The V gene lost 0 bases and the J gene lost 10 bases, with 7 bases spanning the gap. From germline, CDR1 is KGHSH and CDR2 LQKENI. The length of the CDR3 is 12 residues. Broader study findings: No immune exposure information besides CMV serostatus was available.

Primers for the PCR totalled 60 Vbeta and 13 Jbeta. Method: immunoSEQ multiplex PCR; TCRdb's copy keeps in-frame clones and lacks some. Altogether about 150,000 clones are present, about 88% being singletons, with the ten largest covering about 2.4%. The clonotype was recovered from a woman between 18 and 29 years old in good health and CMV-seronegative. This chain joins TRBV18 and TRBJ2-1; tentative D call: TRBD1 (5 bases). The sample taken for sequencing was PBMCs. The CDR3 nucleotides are TGTGCCAGCTCACCACCGGGGCCAGAGCAGTTCTTC. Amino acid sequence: CASSPPGPEQFF.